The 18 T cell receptor beta chains in this list originate from one sample, sequenced in a study of T cell clones after liver transplantation. Sequencing was performed with immunoSEQ multiplex PCR; in TCRdb, only in-frame clones are kept and a portion is missing. The sample lists 95,000 to 110,000 clones, 75% to 85% occurring once. Sequencing was performed on CD4+ T cells from blood, taken before liver transplant. The receptors were gathered from a human donor who received a liver transplant.

This clone was counted only a few times. The V call is TRBV5-1, the J call TRBJ2-5, with TRBD1 matching 9 bases. The CDR3 runs to 18 residues. The V gene's germline CDR1 is SGHRS and CDR2 YFSETQ. Germline trimming cut 0 bases from V and 5 bases from J; bases unmatched to any gene: 14. The DNA for the CDR3 is TGCGCCAGCAGCTTGGCCCCGGGGCACAGGGGGCTTGGGGAGACCCAGTACTTC. Translation gives CASSLAPGHRGLGETQYF. The complete variable domain, with remaining parts taken from reference TRBV5-1 and TRBJ2-5, reads KAGVTQTPRYLIKTRGQQVTLSCSPISGHRSVSWYQQTPGQGLQFLFEYFSETQRNKGNFPGRFSGRQFSNSRSEMNVSTLELGDSALYLCASSLAPGHRGLGETQYFGPGTRLLVL.

The V call is TRBV9, the J call TRBJ2-2, with 8 positions matching TRBD2. CDR1 is SGDLS, CDR2 YYNGEE, per germline. Trimming cost V 2 bases and J 5 bases; bases outside gene matches: 11. CDR3 length: 17 residues. CDR3 loop: CASSVILSGVETGELFF. The CDR3 nucleotides read TGTGCCAGCAGCGTTATCCTTAGCGGGGTGGAAACCGGGGAGCTGTTTTTT. Complete variable domain (other parts from reference TRBV9 and TRBJ2-2): DSGVTQTPKHLITATGQRVTLRCSPRSGDLSVYWYQQSLDQGLQFLIQYYNGEERAKGNILERFSAQQFPDLHSELNLSSLELGDSALYFCASSVILSGVETGELFFGEGSRLTVL.

The chain combines TRBV14 with TRBJ2-7, with a possible D match to TRBD1 (7 bases). CDR1 and CDR2 from the germline V gene are SGHDN and FVKESK. The CDR3 covers 16 residues. The V end was cut by 4 bases, the J end by 5 bases, with 21 bases between. The CDR3 region is CASSPRRDSVFHEQYF. The CDR3 region has the DNA TGTGCCAGCAGCCCCCGGCGGGACAGTGTTTTCCACGAGCAGTACTTC.

This chain links TRBV5-1 with TRBJ2-7; possibly TRBD1 for D (6 bases). The CDR3 has 12 amino acids. Per germline, CDR1 SGHRS and CDR2 YFSETQ. The ends were cut back, 4 bases at V and 4 bases at J, with 9 bases in the middle. The CDR3 region has the DNA TGCGCCAGCAGCATTCAGGGGTACGAGCAGTACTTC. This gives the protein CASSIQGYEQYF. Using reference TRBV5-1 and TRBJ2-7 for the parts outside the CDR3, the full variable domain is KAGVTQTPRYLIKTRGQQVTLSCSPISGHRSVSWYQQTPGQGLQFLFEYFSETQRNKGNFPGRFSGRQFSNSRSEMNVSTLELGDSALYLCASSIQGYEQYFGPGTRLTVT.

As DNA, the CDR3 is TGTGCCTGGAGTTCCCTTTATAGCAATCAGCCCCAGCATTTT. This sequence encodes CAWSSLYSNQPQHF. The chain combines TRBV30 with TRBJ1-5; D call uncertain. With 2 bases removed from V and 0 bases from J, the gap between germline ends came to 8 bases. The CDR3 runs to 14 residues. The germline V gene has CDR1 GTSNPN and CDR2 SVGIG (reference sequence). Variable domain in full (rest from reference TRBV30 and TRBJ1-5): SQTIHQWPATLVQPVGSPLSLECTVEGTSNPNLYWYRQAAGRGLQLLFYSVGIGQISSEVPQNLSASRPQDRQFILSSKKLLLSDSGFYLCAWSSLYSNQPQHFGDGTRLSIL.

V usage is TRBV6-5 and J usage is TRBJ1-5; 7 bases agree with TRBD1. Losses at the gene ends were 8 bases for V and 0 bases for J; bases not matched to a gene: 7. Germline V gives CDR1 MNHEY, CDR2 SVGAGI. This CDR3 has 15 residues. Here the CDR3 DNA reads TGTGCCAGCCTAACCCAGGGGGATAGCAATCAGCCCCAGCATTTT. This translates into CASLTQGDSNQPQHF.

The chain recombines TRBV11-3 with TRBJ2-1, with D maybe TRBD2 (5 bases). V gave up 5 bases and J gave up 4 bases, with 6 bases separating them. Germline V CDR1 and CDR2: SGHNT, YENEEA. This CDR3 contains 12 residues. This CDR3 is CASSGGYNEQFF. In DNA form, the CDR3 reads TGTGCCAGCAGCGGAGGTTACAATGAGCAGTTCTTC.

V gene TRBV7-2 combines with J gene TRBJ2-2; D uncertain. Looked up from germline, CDR1 is SGHTA and CDR2 is FQGNSA. V lost 6 bases, J lost 1 base, and 6 bases lay in between. The CDR3 is 13 residues long. The CDR3 sequence: CASRRQNTGELFF. The CDR3 bases are TGTGCCAGCAGAAGACAGAACACCGGGGAGCTGTTTTTT.

This clone was detected a few times. This chain joins TRBV11-2 and TRBJ1-5; possible D gene TRBD1, 5 bases. V lost 5 bases, J lost 4 bases, and 9 bases lay in between. Germline lookup yields CDR1 SGHAT and CDR2 FQNNGV. The CDR3 totals 13 residues. The CDR3 sequence is CASSPGGNQPQHF. Here the CDR3 DNA reads TGTGCCAGCAGCCCGGGGGGTAATCAGCCCCAGCATTTT.

This clone was detected once. V usage is TRBV4-3 and J usage is TRBJ2-3, with 9 bases that match TRBD2. CDR3 length: 15 residues. In germline, CDR1 is LGHNA, CDR2 YSLEER. V dropped 1 base and J dropped 6; count of bases not matched to a gene: 5. CDR3 sequence: CASSQVAREGDTQYF. The CDR3 bases are TGCGCCAGCAGCCAAGTGGCGCGGGAGGGGGATACGCAGTATTTT.

The genes are TRBV7-3 and TRBJ2-1; D unclear. The CDR3 runs 15 residues. V lost 2 bases to trimming and J lost 4 bases, with 12 bases between them. The germline V gene encodes CDR1 SGHTA and CDR2 FQGTGA. The CDR3 nucleotides are TGTGCCAGCAGCTTATTGGTTGGCCAGTACAATGAGCAGTTCTTC. Amino acids: CASSLLVGQYNEQFF.

This chain connects TRBV5-1 to TRBJ2-3; 9 bases are a match to TRBD2. Looked up from germline, CDR1 is SGHRS and CDR2 is YFSETQ. This CDR3 contains 15 residues. J was trimmed by 5 bases and V by 3 bases; bases with no gene match: 7. CDR3 sequence (DNA): TGCGCCAGCAGCTCCTTAGCGGGGGCAGGAGATACGCAGTATTTT. This translates into CASSSLAGAGDTQYF.

The J gene is TRBJ1-2, the V gene TRBV18; D gene uncertain. The germline V gene has CDR1 KGHSH and CDR2 LQKENI. Trimming cost V 2 bases and J 0 bases, with 4 bases left between them. The CDR3 spans 13 residues. This CDR3 is CASSPGANYGYTF. The CDR3 DNA reads TGTGCCAGCTCACCAGGAGCTAACTATGGCTACACCTTC.

This clone has just a few counts. The chain joins TRBV29-1 to TRBJ1-4; 7 nucleotides match TRBD1. Germline values: CDR1 SQVTM, CDR2 ANQGSEA. The CDR3 is made up of 13 amino acids. V shed 3 bases and J 10 bases; nucleotides not matched to a gene: 8. CDR3: CSVEDRDRGKLFF. The DNA of the CDR3 is TGCAGCGTTGAGGATCGGGACAGAGGAAAACTGTTTTTT.

The genes are TRBV6-5 and TRBJ1-5, with 7 bases fitting TRBD1. CDR3 length equals 14 residues. Germline V gene lookup returns CDR1 MNHEY and CDR2 SVGAGI. The junction had 9 bases not matched to a gene; V was cut back by 6 bases and J by 7 bases. The CDR3 loop reads CASRADRAEQPQHF. CDR3 DNA sequence: TGTGCCAGCAGGGCTGACAGGGCGGAACAGCCCCAGCATTTT.

The genes are TRBV7-3 and TRBJ2-3; 8 bases are shared with TRBD1. V dropped 5 bases and J dropped 7; count of bases not matched to a gene: 8. Germline V lookup: CDR1 SGHTA, CDR2 FQGTGA. This CDR3 region has 14 residues. DNA for the CDR3: TGTGCCAGCAGCCCGGACAGGGTTCGCCATACGCAGTATTTT. Protein sequence: CASSPDRVRHTQYF.

V and J are TRBV7-2 and TRBJ1-5; D is undetermined. This CDR3 region has 12 residues. V lost 3 bases to trimming and J lost 7 bases, with 7 bases between them. Germline V gene lookup returns CDR1 SGHTA and CDR2 FQGNSA. The CDR3 DNA reads as TGTGCCAGCAGCTTTACCAGGCAGCCCCAGCATTTT. Residues: CASSFTRQPQHF.

The chain uses TRBV20-1 and TRBJ1-3; maybe TRBD1 (5 bases). Germline CDR1 is DFQATT and CDR2 is SNEGSKA (reference sequence). V lost 3 bases, J lost 14 bases, and 14 bases lay in between. The CDR3 totals 11 residues. The CDR3 sequence: CSARGPDTLYF. As DNA, the CDR3 is TGCAGTGCTAGGGGACCAGACACGCTATATTTT.